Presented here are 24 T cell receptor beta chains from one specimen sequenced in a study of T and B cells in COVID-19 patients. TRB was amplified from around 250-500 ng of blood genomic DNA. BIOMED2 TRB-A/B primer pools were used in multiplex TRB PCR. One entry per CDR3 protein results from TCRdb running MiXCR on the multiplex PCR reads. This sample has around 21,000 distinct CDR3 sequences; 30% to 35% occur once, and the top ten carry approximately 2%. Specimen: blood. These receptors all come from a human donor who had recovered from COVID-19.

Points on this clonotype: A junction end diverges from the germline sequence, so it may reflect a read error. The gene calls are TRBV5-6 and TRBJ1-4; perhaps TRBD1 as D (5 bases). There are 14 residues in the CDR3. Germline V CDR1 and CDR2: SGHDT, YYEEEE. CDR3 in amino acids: CASSETAGREKLFF. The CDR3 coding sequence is TGCGCCAGCAGCGAGACAGCGGGCAGGGAAAAACTGTTTTTT.

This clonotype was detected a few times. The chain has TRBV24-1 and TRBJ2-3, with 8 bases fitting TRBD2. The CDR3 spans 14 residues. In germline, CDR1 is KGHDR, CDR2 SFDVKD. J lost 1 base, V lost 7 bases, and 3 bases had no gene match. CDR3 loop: CATSLGGGTDTQYF. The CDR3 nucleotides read TGTGCCACCAGCCTCGGGGGGGGCACAGATACGCAGTATTTT.

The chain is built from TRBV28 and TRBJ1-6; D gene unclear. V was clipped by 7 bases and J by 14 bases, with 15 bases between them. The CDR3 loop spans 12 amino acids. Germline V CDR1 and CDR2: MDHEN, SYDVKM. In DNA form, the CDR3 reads TGTGCCAGCACCAACAACGTACGCGCCCTCCACTTT. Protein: CASTNNVRALHF.

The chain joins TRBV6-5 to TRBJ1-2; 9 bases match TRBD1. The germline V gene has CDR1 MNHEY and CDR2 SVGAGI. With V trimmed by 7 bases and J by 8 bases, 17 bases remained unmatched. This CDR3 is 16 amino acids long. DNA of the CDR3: TGTGCCAGCATTAGCCGGGACAGGGTAAATCCCTCCGGCTACACCTTC. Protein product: CASISRDRVNPSGYTF.

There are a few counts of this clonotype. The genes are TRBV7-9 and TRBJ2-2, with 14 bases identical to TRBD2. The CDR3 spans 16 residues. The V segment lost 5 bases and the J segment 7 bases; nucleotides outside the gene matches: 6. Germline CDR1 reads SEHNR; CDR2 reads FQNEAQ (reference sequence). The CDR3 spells CASSGTSGGAHGELFF. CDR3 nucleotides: TGTGCCAGCAGCGGGACTAGCGGGGGCGCCCACGGGGAGCTGTTTTTT.

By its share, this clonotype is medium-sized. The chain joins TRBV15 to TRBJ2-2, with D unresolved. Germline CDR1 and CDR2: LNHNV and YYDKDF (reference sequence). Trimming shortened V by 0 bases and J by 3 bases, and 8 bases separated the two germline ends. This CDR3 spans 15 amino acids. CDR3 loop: CATSRDWPDTGELFF. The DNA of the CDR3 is TGTGCCACCAGCAGAGATTGGCCGGACACCGGGGAGCTGTTTTTT.

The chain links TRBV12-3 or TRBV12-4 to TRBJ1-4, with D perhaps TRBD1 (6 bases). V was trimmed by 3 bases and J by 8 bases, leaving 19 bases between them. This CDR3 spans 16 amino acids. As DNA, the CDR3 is TGTGCCAGCAGTTTCTTACCGGGACAACCAGGGGAAAAACTGTTTTTT. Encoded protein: CASSFLPGQPGEKLFF.

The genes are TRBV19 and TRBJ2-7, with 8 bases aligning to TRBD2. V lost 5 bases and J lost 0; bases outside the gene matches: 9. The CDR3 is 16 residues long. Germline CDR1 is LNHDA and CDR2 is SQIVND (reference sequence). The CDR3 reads CASSSSSGGSSYEQYF. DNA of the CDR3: TGTGCCAGTAGTTCCTCATCGGGGGGGAGCTCCTACGAGCAGTACTTC.

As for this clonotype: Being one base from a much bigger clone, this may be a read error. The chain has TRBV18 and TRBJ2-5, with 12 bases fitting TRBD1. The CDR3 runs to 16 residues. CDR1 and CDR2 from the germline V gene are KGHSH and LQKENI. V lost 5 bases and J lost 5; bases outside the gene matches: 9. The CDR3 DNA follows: TGTGCCAGCTCATCGGGACAGGGGGCGAGGGTCGAGACCCAGTACTTC. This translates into CASSSGQGARVETQYF.

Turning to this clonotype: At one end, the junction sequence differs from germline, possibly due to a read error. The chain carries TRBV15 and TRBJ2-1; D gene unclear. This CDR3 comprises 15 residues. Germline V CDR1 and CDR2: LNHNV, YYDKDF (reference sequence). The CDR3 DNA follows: TGTGCCACCAGCAGAGAGTGGACGCTCGGCAATGAGCAGTGCTTC. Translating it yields CATSREWTLGNEQCF.

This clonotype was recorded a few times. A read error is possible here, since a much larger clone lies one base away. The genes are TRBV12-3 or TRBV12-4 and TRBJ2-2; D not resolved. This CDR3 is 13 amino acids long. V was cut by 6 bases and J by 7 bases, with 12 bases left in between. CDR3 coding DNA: TGTGCCAGCAGCCTTCAATTGGACGGGGAGCTGTTTTTT. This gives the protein CASSLQLDGELFF.

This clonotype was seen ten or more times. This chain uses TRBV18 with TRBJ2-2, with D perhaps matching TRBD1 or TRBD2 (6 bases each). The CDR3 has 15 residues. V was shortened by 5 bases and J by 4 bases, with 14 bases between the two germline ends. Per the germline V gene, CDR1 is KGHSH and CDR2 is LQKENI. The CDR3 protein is CASSAAGGFTGELFF. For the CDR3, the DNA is TGTGCCAGCTCAGCGGCCGGGGGCTTCACCGGGGAGCTGTTTTTT.

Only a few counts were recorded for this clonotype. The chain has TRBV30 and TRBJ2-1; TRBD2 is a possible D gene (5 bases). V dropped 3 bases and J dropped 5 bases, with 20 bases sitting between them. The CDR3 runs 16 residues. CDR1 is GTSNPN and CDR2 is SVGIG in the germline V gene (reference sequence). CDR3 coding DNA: TGTGCCTGGAGCCCCAGACGGGCGGGTTGGCACAATGAGCAGTTCTTC. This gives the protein CAWSPRRAGWHNEQFF.

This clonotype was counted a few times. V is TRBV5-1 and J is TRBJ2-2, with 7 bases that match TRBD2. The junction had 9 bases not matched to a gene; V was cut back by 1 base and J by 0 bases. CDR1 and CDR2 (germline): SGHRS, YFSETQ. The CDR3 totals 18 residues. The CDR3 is CASSLRDFGGTNTGELFF. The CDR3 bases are TGCGCCAGCAGCTTGCGCGATTTCGGGGGGACGAACACCGGGGAGCTGTTTTTT.

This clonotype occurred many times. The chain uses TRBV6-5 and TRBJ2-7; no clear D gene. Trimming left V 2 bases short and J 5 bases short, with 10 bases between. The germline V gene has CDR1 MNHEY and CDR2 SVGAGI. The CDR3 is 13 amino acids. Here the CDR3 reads CASSYPIHDEQYF. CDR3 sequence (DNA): TGTGCCAGCAGTTACCCGATCCACGACGAGCAGTACTTC.

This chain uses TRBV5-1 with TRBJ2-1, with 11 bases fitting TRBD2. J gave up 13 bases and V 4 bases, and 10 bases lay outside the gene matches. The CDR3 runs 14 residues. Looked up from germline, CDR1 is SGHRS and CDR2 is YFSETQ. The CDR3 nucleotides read TGCGCCAGCAGCCAAAATAGCGGGGGGGCCGTTCAGTTCTTC. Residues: CASSQNSGGAVQFF.

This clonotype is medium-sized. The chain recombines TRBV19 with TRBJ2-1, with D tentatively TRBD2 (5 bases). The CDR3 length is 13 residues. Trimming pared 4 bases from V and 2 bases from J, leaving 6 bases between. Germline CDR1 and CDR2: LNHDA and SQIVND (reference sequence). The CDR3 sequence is CASSRGPYNEQFF. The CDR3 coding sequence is TGTGCCAGTAGTAGAGGGCCCTACAATGAGCAGTTCTTC.

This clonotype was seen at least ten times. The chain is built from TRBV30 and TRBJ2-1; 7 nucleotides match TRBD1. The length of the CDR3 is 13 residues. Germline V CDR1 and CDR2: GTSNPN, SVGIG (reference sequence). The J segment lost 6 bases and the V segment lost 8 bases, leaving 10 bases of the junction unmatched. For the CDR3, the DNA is TGTGCCGGAATCCCAGGGGGAACCAATGAGCAGTTCTTC. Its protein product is CAGIPGGTNEQFF.

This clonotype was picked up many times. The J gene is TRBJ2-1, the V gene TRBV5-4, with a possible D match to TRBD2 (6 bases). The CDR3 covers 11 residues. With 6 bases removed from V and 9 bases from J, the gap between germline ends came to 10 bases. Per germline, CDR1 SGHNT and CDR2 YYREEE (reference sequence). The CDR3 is CASNLGGEQFF. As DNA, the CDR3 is TGTGCCAGCAACCTCGGGGGTGAGCAGTTCTTC.

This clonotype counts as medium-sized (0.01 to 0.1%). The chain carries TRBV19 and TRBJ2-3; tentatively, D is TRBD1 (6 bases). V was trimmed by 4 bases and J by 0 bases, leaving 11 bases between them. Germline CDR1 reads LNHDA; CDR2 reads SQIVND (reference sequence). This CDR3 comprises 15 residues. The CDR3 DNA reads TGTGCCAGTAGTACCCAGGGGCAGAGCACAGATACGCAGTATTTT. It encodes CASSTQGQSTDTQYF.

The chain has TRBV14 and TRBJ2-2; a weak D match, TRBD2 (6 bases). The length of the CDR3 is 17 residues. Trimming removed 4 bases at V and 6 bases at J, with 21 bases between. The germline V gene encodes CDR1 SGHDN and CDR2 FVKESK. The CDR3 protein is CASSRLGGGRRAGELFF. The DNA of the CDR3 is TGTGCCAGCAGCCGACTCGGGGGTGGGAGACGTGCCGGGGAGCTGTTTTTT. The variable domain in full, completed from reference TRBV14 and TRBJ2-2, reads EAGVTQFPSHSVIEKGQTVTLRCDPISGHDNLYWYRRVMGKEIKFLLHFVKESKQDESGMPNNRFLAERTGGTYSTLKVQPAELEDSGVYFCASSRLGGGRRAGELFFGEGSRLTVL.

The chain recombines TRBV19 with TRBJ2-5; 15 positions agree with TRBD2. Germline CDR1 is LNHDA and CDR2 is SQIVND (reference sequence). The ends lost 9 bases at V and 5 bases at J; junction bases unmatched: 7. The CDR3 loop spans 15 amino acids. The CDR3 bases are TGTGCCAGCTCCGGACTAGCGGGGGGGCGTGAGACCCAGTACTTC. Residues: CASSGLAGGRETQYF. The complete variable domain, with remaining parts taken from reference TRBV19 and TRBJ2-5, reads DGGITQSPKYLFRKEGQNVTLSCEQNLNHDAMYWYRQDPGQGLRLIYYSQIVNDFQKGDIAEGYSVSREKKESFPLTVTSAQKNPTAFYLCASSGLAGGRETQYFGPGTRLLVL.

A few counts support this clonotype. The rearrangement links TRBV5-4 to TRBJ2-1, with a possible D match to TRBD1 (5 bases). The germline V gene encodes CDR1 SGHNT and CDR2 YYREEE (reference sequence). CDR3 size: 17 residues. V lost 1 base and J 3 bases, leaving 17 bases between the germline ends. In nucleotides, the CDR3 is TGTGCCAGCAGCTTGTTAGGGCAGGGTACGGGCTACAATGAGCAGTTCTTC. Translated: CASSLLGQGTGYNEQFF. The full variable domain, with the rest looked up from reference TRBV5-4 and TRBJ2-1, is ETGVTQSPTHLIKTRGQQVTLRCSSQSGHNTVSWYQQALGQGPQFIFQYYREEENGRGNFPPRFSGLQFPNYSSELNVNALELDDSALYLCASSLLGQGTGYNEQFFGPGTRLTVL.

The CDR3 loop reads CASSRGVETRSYEQYF. The CDR3 DNA is TGCGCCAGCAGTCGGGGGGTGGAGACACGCTCCTACGAGCAGTACTTC. The genes are TRBV5-1 and TRBJ2-7; 7 nucleotides agree with TRBD2. Trimming took 5 bases from V and 0 from J; bases not matched to a gene: 11. The length of the CDR3 is 16 residues. CDR1 is SGHRS and CDR2 is YFSETQ in the germline V gene.